The sequence of this T cell receptor beta chain was determined in a study of early T cells in non-severe SARS-CoV-2 infection. Background on the study: RNA in bulk from unsorted whole blood was sequenced, and chains were unpaired.

The germline V gene has CDR1 LGHNA and CDR2 YSLEER. CDR3 length: 16 amino acids. J lost 4 bases, V lost 0 bases, and 6 bases had no gene match. Individual cDNA molecules each received unique molecular identifiers attached to them. TCRdb processed the 5' RACE reads anew with MiXCR; each CDR3 protein has one entry. Of tens of thousands of distinct CDR3 sequences detected, about 6.1% appear once; the ten largest clones hold roughly 5.6%. The receptor's source is an adult who was a healthcare worker with PCR-confirmed SARS-CoV-2 infection or an uninfected control (not recorded which). The source was whole blood, collected at baseline. This rearrangement joins TRBV4-3 to TRBJ1-3; 7 nucleotides line up with TRBD1. CDR3 DNA: TGCGCCAGCAGCCAAGATATAGGGGACAGCGGAAACACCATATATTTT. Its translation: CASSQDIGDSGNTIYF.